This T cell receptor (beta chain) was identified during a study of T cell repertoires in cytomegalovirus infection. V was clipped by 2 bases and J by 7 bases, with 8 bases between them. The CDR3 sequence is 12 residues long. CDR1 is MNHEY and CDR2 is SVGAGI in the germline V gene. TCRdb independently ran MiXCR on the reads; one entry per CDR3 protein. The table lists about 830,000 distinct CDR3 sequences, approximately 30% of them singletons. Worth noting for this clonotype: Its antigen is not identified.

The chain has TRBV6-5 and TRBJ2-5, with D perhaps TRBD1 (5 bases). The sample in question was cultured CD8+ T cells from PBMCs, obtained from culture after CMV antigen stimulation. The origin of this receptor is a human donor in good health (CMV status not recorded). Some clones in this sample may be carry-over from other donors' samples. The CDR3 nucleotides read TGTGCCAGCAGTTACGGGGCTGGGACCCAGTACTTC. Translated, it gives CASSYGAGTQYF.